These T cell receptor beta chains were read from a single sample in a study of neurological immune-mediated disorders. TCRdb recomputed calls from the 5' RACE reads with MiXCR, one row per CDR3 protein. Seen here are roughly 60,000 distinct CDR3 sequences, roughly 10% observed once, and the top ten hold around 12%. Material for sequencing was PBMCs. Receptors were obtained from a man aged 25 to 45 in good health. Both conserved end residues are part of each CDR3. The order of the fields is V gene, J gene, D gene, clone size, CDR3 protein, CDR3 DNA. The D gene is left open where the match is weak. Only part of the rows carry a size: once, few, many, or a class if the clone is expanded.

TRBV28	TRBJ2-2	-	many	CASIPGGSLEVQTGELFF	TGTGCCAGCATCCCAGGGGGGTCCTTAGAAGTACAGACCGGGGAGCTGTTTTTT
TRBV18	TRBJ2-7	-	many	CASSPGETHREQYF	TGTGCCAGCTCACCCGGGGAAACGCACCGCGAGCAGTACTTC
TRBV19	TRBJ1-3	-	few	CATKNPRESSGNTIYF	TGTGCCACTAAAAACCCCCGGGAAAGCTCTGGAAACACCATATATTTT
TRBV11-2	TRBJ1-4	TRBD1	many	CASSLGGDRREKLFF	TGTGCCAGCAGCTTGGGGGGGGACAGGAGAGAAAAACTGTTTTTT
TRBV5-1	TRBJ2-3	TRBD2	many	CASSAGGTGLAGVQADTQYF	TGCGCCAGCAGCGCCGGGGGGACAGGACTAGCGGGAGTCCAAGCAGATACGCAGTATTTT
TRBV6-6	TRBJ2-1	TRBD2	many	CASSGTSWNEQFF	TGTGCCAGCAGTGGGACTAGTTGGAATGAGCAGTTCTTC
TRBV29-1	TRBJ2-1	TRBD2	many	CSVNLAGVLTTGEQFF	TGCAGCGTGAATCTAGCGGGAGTACTTACAACGGGTGAGCAGTTCTTC
TRBV27	TRBJ2-5	-	-	CASSLYGLPQDIQYF	TGTGCCAGCAGTTTATATGGGCTACCGCAAGATATCCAGTACTTC
TRBV29-1	TRBJ1-2	TRBD1	many	CSVEAVDREEGYTF	TGCAGCGTTGAAGCCGTCGACAGGGAGGAGGGCTACACCTTC
TRBV29-1	TRBJ2-2	TRBD2	many	CSVGGLAFGELFF	TGCAGCGTGGGGGGACTAGCCTTCGGGGAGCTGTTTTTT
TRBV5-1	TRBJ1-3	-	-	CASSLEASGNTIYF	TGCGCCAGCAGCTTGGAGGCCTCTGGAAACACCATATATTTT
TRBV6-5	TRBJ2-5	TRBD2	many	CASSYRSSGGGETQYF	TGTGCCAGCAGTTACAGGTCTAGCGGGGGAGGAGAGACCCAGTACTTC
TRBV5-6	TRBJ2-4	TRBD1	many	CASSLSGGWELAKNIQYF	TGTGCCAGCAGCTTATCAGGGGGCTGGGAGTTAGCCAAAAACATTCAGTACTTC
TRBV29-1	TRBJ2-2	-	many	CSVDAGATTGELFF	TGCAGCGTTGATGCGGGCGCGACCACCGGGGAGCTGTTTTTT
TRBV9	TRBJ1-5	TRBD1	-	CTSARQGDTQPQHF	TGTACCAGCGCTCGACAGGGTGATACTCAGCCCCAGCATTTT
TRBV6-5	TRBJ2-1	-	many	CASSYSIGSLDNEQFF	TGTGCCAGCAGTTACTCGATAGGTTCTCTAGACAATGAGCAGTTCTTC
TRBV5-1	TRBJ2-5	TRBD2	many	CASSLAGGRETQYF	TGCGCCAGCAGCTTGGCGGGAGGGCGGGAGACCCAGTACTTC
TRBV9	TRBJ2-1	-	many	CASSTHGLSSYNEQFF	TGTGCCAGCAGCACCCACGGGCTAAGCTCCTACAATGAGCAGTTCTTC
TRBV7-9	TRBJ2-2	-	many	CASSPSTGELFF	TGTGCCAGCAGCCCAAGCACCGGGGAGCTGTTTTTT
TRBV10-3	TRBJ2-1	-	many	CAIHGGQTDNEQFF	TGTGCCATACATGGAGGACAGACAGACAATGAGCAGTTCTTC
TRBV10-3	TRBJ1-5	-	many	CAISESPIGGVNQPQHF	TGTGCCATCAGTGAGTCCCCTATCGGGGGCGTCAATCAGCCCCAGCATTTT
TRBV7-8	TRBJ2-7	-	many	CASSLDQGAYEQYF	TGTGCCAGCAGCTTAGACCAGGGAGCCTACGAGCAGTACTTC
TRBV29-1	TRBJ1-4	TRBD1	many	CSGRGTGSNEKLFF	TGCAGCGGCCGAGGGACAGGGTCTAATGAAAAACTGTTTTTT
TRBV7-3	TRBJ2-6	-	few	CASSLFPGNAGANVLTF	TGTGCCAGCAGCTTATTTCCAGGGAATGCTGGGGCCAACGTCCTGACTTTC
TRBV5-6	TRBJ2-1	-	many	CASSQLPSSYNEQFF	TGTGCCAGCAGTCAGCTTCCAAGCTCCTACAATGAGCAGTTCTTC
TRBV6-2/TRBV6-3	TRBJ2-5	-	many	CASSRGQLQETQYF	TGTGCCAGCAGCCGCGGACAGCTACAAGAGACCCAGTACTTC
TRBV3-1	TRBJ2-2	TRBD2	many	CASSQDRLGLVNTGELFF	TGTGCCAGCAGCCAAGATAGACTCGGACTAGTGAACACCGGGGAGCTGTTTTTT
TRBV14	TRBJ2-1	TRBD2	many	CASSQVKAGAYNEQFF	TGTGCCAGCAGCCAAGTAAAAGCGGGAGCTTACAATGAGCAGTTCTTC
TRBV2	TRBJ2-4	-	many	CASSPQGYKNIQYF	TGTGCCAGCAGTCCACAGGGCTACAAAAACATTCAGTACTTC
TRBV5-1	TRBJ2-3	TRBD2	many	CASSGGTTTDTQYF	TGCGCCAGCAGCGGGGGGACTACGACAGATACGCAGTATTTT
TRBV10-3	TRBJ2-3	TRBD2	many	CAISPRGDNTQYF	TGTGCCATCAGCCCCCGGGGGGATAATACGCAGTATTTT
TRBV4-3	TRBJ2-6	TRBD2	many	CASSQATGGVSGANVLTF	TGCGCCAGCAGCCAAGCCACGGGAGGTGTCTCTGGGGCCAACGTCCTGACTTTC
TRBV27	TRBJ2-7	-	many	CASSLSIGHYEQYF	TGTGCCAGCAGTTTATCGATCGGCCACTACGAGCAGTACTTC
TRBV20-1	TRBJ2-7	-	few	CSARIAVLGEQYF	TGCAGTGCTAGAATTGCAGTTTTGGGCGAGCAGTACTTC
TRBV5-1	TRBJ2-2	TRBD1	-	CASTTGMGYTGELFF	TGCGCCAGCACGACAGGGATGGGCTACACCGGGGAGCTGTTTTTT
TRBV7-9	TRBJ2-3	TRBD2	many	CASSSQSLAGVTDTQYF	TGTGCCAGCAGCTCCCAATCTCTAGCGGGAGTAACAGATACGCAGTATTTT
TRBV29-1	TRBJ2-7	-	many	CSVDNGLGEHTYEQYF	TGCAGCGTTGACAACGGGTTAGGCGAGCACACCTACGAGCAGTACTTC
TRBV27	TRBJ1-1	-	many	CASTQWAGVSAEAFF	TGTGCCAGCACTCAGTGGGCCGGGGTGAGCGCTGAAGCTTTCTTT
TRBV10-3	TRBJ1-5	-	many	CAIRDDLGQPQHF	TGTGCCATCAGAGACGACTTAGGGCAGCCCCAGCATTTT
TRBV29-1	TRBJ2-1	TRBD2	many	CSALGSGRSGQFF	TGCAGCGCCCTGGGTAGCGGGAGGAGTGGGCAGTTCTTC
TRBV3-1	TRBJ2-3	-	many	CASSQAGRGRTDTQYF	TGTGCCAGCAGCCAAGCGGGAAGAGGGAGGACAGATACGCAGTATTTT
TRBV5-1	TRBJ2-2	TRBD1	many	CASSLKRDRGLGTGELFF	TGCGCCAGCAGCTTGAAAAGGGACAGGGGGCTTGGAACCGGGGAGCTGTTTTTT
TRBV20-1	TRBJ2-2	-	many	CSARDELRGGVGVTGELFF	TGCAGTGCTAGAGATGAATTGAGGGGAGGTGTCGGGGTCACCGGGGAGCTGTTTTTT
TRBV5-1	TRBJ1-1	TRBD1	many	CASGSQGAATEAFF	TGCGCCAGCGGATCACAGGGGGCAGCCACTGAAGCTTTCTTT
TRBV3-1	TRBJ2-7	-	many	CASSQGFGSFSYF	TGTGCCAGCAGCCAGGGATTCGGGTCCTTCTCGTACTTC
TRBV7-6	TRBJ2-1	-	few	CASSLMSGHNEQFF	TGTGCCAGCAGCTTAATGTCAGGCCACAATGAGCAGTTCTTC
TRBV15	TRBJ2-2	TRBD1	many	CATQTGGNGELFF	TGTGCCACCCAGACAGGGGGGAACGGGGAGCTGTTTTTT
TRBV5-1	TRBJ2-5	-	many	CASSLQRGTQETQYF	TGCGCCAGCAGCTTGCAACGGGGGACCCAAGAGACCCAGTACTTC
TRBV21-1	TRBJ2-1	-	many	CASSKLGGTSDQDNEQFF	TGTGCCAGCAGCAAACTCGGCGGGACTAGCGATCAAGACAATGAGCAGTTCTTC
TRBV5-1	TRBJ1-5	-	many	CASRLGYSNQPQHF	TGCGCCTCGCGTTTAGGGTATAGCAATCAGCCCCAGCATTTT
TRBV7-6	TRBJ2-5	-	many	CASSLWRETQYF	TGTGCCAGCAGCTTATGGAGGGAGACCCAGTACTTC
TRBV28	TRBJ2-7	-	many	CASSLWIRHYEQYF	TGTGCCAGCAGTTTATGGATTCGGCACTACGAGCAGTACTTC
TRBV18	TRBJ2-1	TRBD1	many	CASSPATGGVYNEQFF	TGTGCCAGCTCACCAGCGACAGGGGGGGTCTACAATGAGCAGTTCTTC
TRBV7-3	TRBJ2-6	-	many	CASSLGSAGANVLTF	TGTGCCAGCAGTCTCGGTTCGGCAGGGGCCAACGTCCTGACTTTC
TRBV5-1	TRBJ2-7	-	many	CASSLQMKDYEQYF	TGCGCCAGCAGCCTACAGATGAAAGACTACGAGCAGTACTTC